This T cell receptor beta chain is drawn from a study of blood T cell repertoires in COVID-19. This clone was picked up one time. CDR3 length equals 16 residues. Germline V gene sequence: CDR1 KGHDR, CDR2 SFDVKD. Trimming cost V 2 bases and J 5 bases; bases outside gene matches: 8. Assay: immunoSEQ multiplex PCR; the TCRdb copy retains only in-frame clones and omits some. The table includes around 100,000 clones, 70% to 85% detected once. Source material: peripheral blood. This chain joins TRBV24-1 and TRBJ2-5; 9 bases map to TRBD1. This clonotype was sampled from a man in his 70s with active or convalescent COVID-19. The CDR3 spells CATSDYTGGGLETQYF. The CDR3 bases are TGTGCCACCAGTGATTACACAGGGGGCGGATTGGAGACCCAGTACTTC.